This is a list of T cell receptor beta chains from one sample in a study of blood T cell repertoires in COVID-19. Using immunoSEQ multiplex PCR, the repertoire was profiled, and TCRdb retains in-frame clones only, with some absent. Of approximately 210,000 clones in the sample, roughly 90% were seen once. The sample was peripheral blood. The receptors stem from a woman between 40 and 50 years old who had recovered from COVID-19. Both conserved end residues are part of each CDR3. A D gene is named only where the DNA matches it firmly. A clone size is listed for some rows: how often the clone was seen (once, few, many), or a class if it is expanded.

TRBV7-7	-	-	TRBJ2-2	TGTGCCAGCGGCAACACAGGGACCGTGGGCGGGGAGCTGTTTTTT	CASGNTGTVGGELFF
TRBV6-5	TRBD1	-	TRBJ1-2	TGTGCCAGCAGTTACCCGGGACAGGGGAGTGGCTACACCTTC	CASSYPGQGSGYTF
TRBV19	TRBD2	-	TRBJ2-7	TGTGCCAGTAGTACGGGACTAGCGGGTCACTCCTACGAGCAGTACTTC	CASSTGLAGHSYEQYF
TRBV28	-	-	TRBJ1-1	TGTGCCAGCAGTAGCGCAGGGGAGAACACTGAAGCTTTCTTT	CASSSAGENTEAFF
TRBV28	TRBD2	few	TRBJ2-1	TGTGCCAGCAGTGGTAGCGGGAGGCAGGGAAATGAGCAGTTCTTC	CASSGSGRQGNEQFF
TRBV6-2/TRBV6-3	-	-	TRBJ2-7	TGTGCCAGCAGTTACTCTAGCAGGGGACTATTCTACGAGCAGTACTTC	CASSYSSRGLFYEQYF
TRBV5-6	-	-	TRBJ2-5	TGTGCCAGCAGTGTACAGGGACCGTACCAAGAGACCCAGTACTTC	CASSVQGPYQETQYF
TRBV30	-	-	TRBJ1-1	TGTGCCTCCAACGGGAGATTGGGGACTGAAGCTTTCTTT	CASNGRLGTEAFF
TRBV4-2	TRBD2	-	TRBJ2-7	TGTGCCAGCAGCCCCGAGGGGACTAGAACCTACGAGCAGTACTTC	CASSPEGTRTYEQYF
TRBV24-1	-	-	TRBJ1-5	TGTGCCACCTCGTTTGGGGGCGCGGAACAGCCCCAGCATTTT	CATSFGGAEQPQHF
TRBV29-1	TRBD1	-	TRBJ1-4	TGCAGCGTTGGATGGGGGACAGGGTATGAAAAACTGTTTTTT	CSVGWGTGYEKLFF
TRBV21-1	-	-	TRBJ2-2	TGTGCCAGCTTATCTCCCCCTTTTCGGGAGCTGTTTTTT	CASLSPPFRELFF
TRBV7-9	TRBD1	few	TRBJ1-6	TGTGCCAGCAGCCCTACAGGGGGTTCCTATAATTCACCCCTCCACTTT	CASSPTGGSYNSPLHF
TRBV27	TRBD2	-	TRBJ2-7	TGTGCCAGCAGTCTAGCGGGAGACTACGAGCAGTACTTC	CASSLAGDYEQYF
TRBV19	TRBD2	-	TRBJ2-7	TGTGCCACCCGCGAGACTAGCGGTTCTTCCTACGAGCAGTACTTC	CATRETSGSSYEQYF
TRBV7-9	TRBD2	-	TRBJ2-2	TGTGCCAGCACCGACCCAAACGGGGGGTTAGGCACCGGGGAGCTGTTTTTT	CASTDPNGGLGTGELFF
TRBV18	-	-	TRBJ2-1	TGTGCCAGCTCACCTAAAAGGGACGGGGGAAGTCGCAATGAGCAGTTCTTC	CASSPKRDGGSRNEQFF
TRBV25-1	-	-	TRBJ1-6	TGTGCCAGCAGTGAATACGGGGATAATTCACCCCTCCACTTT	CASSEYGDNSPLHF
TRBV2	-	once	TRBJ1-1	TGTGCCAGCAGCGCGACAGGGAACACTGAAGCTTTCTTT	CASSATGNTEAFF
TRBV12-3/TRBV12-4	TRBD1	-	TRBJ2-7	TGTGCCAGCAGTCGGGACAGCTCCTACGAGCAGTACTTC	CASSRDSSYEQYF
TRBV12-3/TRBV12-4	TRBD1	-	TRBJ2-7	TGTGCCAGCAGCTCGACAGGGTTCTACGAGCAGTACTTC	CASSSTGFYEQYF
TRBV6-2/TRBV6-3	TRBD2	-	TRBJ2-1	TGTGCCAGCAGTCTGCTAGCGGGAGTCGTTGGCGATGAGCAGTTCTTC	CASSLLAGVVGDEQFF
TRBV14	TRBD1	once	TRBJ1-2	TGTGCCAGCAGCCGAACCGGGACAGGGAGACAGGTGGGCTACACCTTC	CASSRTGTGRQVGYTF
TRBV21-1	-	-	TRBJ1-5	TGTGCCAGCAGCAAAGTGAGGTTCCTAAATCAGCCCCAGCATTTT	CASSKVRFLNQPQHF
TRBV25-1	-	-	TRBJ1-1	TGTGCCAGCAGTGATTCCCGGACAATCCCTGAAGCTTTCTTT	CASSDSRTIPEAFF
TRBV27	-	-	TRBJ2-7	TGTGCCAGCAGCCCCAAGGGCAGGGGAGGGTACGAGCAGTACTTC	CASSPKGRGGYEQYF
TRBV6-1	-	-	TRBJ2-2	TGTGCCAGCAGTGATTCCCCCGCCGGGGAGCTGTTTTTT	CASSDSPAGELFF
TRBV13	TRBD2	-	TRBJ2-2	TGTGCCAGCAGCTTACGCGGGCCGAAGAGCGGGAGCGGGTCATACACCGGGGAGCTGTTTTTT	CASSLRGPKSGSGSYTGELFF
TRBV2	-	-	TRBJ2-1	TGTGCCAGCGGCCTACGTGGCCTTAGCCTCGGGAATGAGCAGTTCTTC	CASGLRGLSLGNEQFF
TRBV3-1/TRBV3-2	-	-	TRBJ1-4	TGTGCCAGCAGCCAACTTTTGAATGAAAAACTGTTTTTT	CASSQLLNEKLFF
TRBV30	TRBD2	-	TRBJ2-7	TGTGCCTGGAGTCCAGGACCGCCTAGCGGCTACGAGCAGTACTTC	CAWSPGPPSGYEQYF
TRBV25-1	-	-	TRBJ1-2	TGTGCCAGCAGTGAATCCGGGGAGTTCTATGGCTACACCTTC	CASSESGEFYGYTF
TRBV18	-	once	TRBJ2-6	TGTGCCAGCTCACCAGGGGCCTCTGGGGCCAACGTCCTGACTTTC	CASSPGASGANVLTF
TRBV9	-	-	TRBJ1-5	TGTGCCAGCAGCGCCCAGGGGAGTAATCAGCCCCAGCATTTT	CASSAQGSNQPQHF
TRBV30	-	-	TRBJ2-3	TGTGCCTGGGTGCTACCTGGAGGTACGCAGTATTTT	CAWVLPGGTQYF
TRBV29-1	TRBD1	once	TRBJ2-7	TGCAGCGTTGGACAGGGGGCAGTCACCTACGAGCAGTACTTC	CSVGQGAVTYEQYF
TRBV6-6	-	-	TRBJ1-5	TGTGCCCTCGGGGGGGCCTCTCTCGACCAGCCCCAGCATTTT	CALGGASLDQPQHF
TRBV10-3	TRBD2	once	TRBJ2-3	TGTGCCATCAGTGAGTCTGCGGGAGCAGATACGCAGTATTTT	CAISESAGADTQYF
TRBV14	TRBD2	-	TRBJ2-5	TGTGCCAGCAGTTGGACTAGCGGGAGGGTGGAGACCCAGTACTTC	CASSWTSGRVETQYF
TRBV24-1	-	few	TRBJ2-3	TGTGCCACCAGTCGTGGGCTAACTACAGATACGCAGTATTTT	CATSRGLTTDTQYF